The sequence of this T cell receptor (beta chain) was determined in a study of blood T cells in healthy people across ages. General study points: Those diversity estimates obtained from one million T cells were thought to be underestimates.

Then a second PCR, running about 6 to 12 cycles, was carried out with a sample-barcoded 5' primer and a J-beta primer mix. MiXCR was run by TCRdb on the 5' RACE reads, yielding one entry per CDR3 protein. There are some 780,000 distinct CDR3 sequences in the sample; approximately 53% occur only once, and 20% to 30% lies in the top ten. V dropped 6 bases and J dropped 6; count of bases not matched to a gene: 11. Looked up from germline, CDR1 is SGHTA and CDR2 is FQGNSA. The CDR3 covers 15 residues. Points on this clonotype: As yet, its antigen is unknown.

Sequencing used blood. This chain uses TRBV7-2 with TRBJ2-4; 7 nucleotides match TRBD1. The receptor's source is a man aged 40-55 years in good health. Written as DNA, the CDR3 is TGTGCCAGCAGTCCCGCCGGGACAGAACTAAACATTCAGTACTTC. Translation gives CASSPAGTELNIQYF. Full variable domain (outside the CDR3, taken from reference TRBV7-2 and TRBJ2-4): GAGVSQSPSNKVTEKGKDVELRCDPISGHTALYWYRQSLGQGLEFLIYFQGNSAPDKSGLPSDRFSAERTGGSVSTLTIQRTQQEDSAVYLCASSPAGTELNIQYFGAGTRLSVL.